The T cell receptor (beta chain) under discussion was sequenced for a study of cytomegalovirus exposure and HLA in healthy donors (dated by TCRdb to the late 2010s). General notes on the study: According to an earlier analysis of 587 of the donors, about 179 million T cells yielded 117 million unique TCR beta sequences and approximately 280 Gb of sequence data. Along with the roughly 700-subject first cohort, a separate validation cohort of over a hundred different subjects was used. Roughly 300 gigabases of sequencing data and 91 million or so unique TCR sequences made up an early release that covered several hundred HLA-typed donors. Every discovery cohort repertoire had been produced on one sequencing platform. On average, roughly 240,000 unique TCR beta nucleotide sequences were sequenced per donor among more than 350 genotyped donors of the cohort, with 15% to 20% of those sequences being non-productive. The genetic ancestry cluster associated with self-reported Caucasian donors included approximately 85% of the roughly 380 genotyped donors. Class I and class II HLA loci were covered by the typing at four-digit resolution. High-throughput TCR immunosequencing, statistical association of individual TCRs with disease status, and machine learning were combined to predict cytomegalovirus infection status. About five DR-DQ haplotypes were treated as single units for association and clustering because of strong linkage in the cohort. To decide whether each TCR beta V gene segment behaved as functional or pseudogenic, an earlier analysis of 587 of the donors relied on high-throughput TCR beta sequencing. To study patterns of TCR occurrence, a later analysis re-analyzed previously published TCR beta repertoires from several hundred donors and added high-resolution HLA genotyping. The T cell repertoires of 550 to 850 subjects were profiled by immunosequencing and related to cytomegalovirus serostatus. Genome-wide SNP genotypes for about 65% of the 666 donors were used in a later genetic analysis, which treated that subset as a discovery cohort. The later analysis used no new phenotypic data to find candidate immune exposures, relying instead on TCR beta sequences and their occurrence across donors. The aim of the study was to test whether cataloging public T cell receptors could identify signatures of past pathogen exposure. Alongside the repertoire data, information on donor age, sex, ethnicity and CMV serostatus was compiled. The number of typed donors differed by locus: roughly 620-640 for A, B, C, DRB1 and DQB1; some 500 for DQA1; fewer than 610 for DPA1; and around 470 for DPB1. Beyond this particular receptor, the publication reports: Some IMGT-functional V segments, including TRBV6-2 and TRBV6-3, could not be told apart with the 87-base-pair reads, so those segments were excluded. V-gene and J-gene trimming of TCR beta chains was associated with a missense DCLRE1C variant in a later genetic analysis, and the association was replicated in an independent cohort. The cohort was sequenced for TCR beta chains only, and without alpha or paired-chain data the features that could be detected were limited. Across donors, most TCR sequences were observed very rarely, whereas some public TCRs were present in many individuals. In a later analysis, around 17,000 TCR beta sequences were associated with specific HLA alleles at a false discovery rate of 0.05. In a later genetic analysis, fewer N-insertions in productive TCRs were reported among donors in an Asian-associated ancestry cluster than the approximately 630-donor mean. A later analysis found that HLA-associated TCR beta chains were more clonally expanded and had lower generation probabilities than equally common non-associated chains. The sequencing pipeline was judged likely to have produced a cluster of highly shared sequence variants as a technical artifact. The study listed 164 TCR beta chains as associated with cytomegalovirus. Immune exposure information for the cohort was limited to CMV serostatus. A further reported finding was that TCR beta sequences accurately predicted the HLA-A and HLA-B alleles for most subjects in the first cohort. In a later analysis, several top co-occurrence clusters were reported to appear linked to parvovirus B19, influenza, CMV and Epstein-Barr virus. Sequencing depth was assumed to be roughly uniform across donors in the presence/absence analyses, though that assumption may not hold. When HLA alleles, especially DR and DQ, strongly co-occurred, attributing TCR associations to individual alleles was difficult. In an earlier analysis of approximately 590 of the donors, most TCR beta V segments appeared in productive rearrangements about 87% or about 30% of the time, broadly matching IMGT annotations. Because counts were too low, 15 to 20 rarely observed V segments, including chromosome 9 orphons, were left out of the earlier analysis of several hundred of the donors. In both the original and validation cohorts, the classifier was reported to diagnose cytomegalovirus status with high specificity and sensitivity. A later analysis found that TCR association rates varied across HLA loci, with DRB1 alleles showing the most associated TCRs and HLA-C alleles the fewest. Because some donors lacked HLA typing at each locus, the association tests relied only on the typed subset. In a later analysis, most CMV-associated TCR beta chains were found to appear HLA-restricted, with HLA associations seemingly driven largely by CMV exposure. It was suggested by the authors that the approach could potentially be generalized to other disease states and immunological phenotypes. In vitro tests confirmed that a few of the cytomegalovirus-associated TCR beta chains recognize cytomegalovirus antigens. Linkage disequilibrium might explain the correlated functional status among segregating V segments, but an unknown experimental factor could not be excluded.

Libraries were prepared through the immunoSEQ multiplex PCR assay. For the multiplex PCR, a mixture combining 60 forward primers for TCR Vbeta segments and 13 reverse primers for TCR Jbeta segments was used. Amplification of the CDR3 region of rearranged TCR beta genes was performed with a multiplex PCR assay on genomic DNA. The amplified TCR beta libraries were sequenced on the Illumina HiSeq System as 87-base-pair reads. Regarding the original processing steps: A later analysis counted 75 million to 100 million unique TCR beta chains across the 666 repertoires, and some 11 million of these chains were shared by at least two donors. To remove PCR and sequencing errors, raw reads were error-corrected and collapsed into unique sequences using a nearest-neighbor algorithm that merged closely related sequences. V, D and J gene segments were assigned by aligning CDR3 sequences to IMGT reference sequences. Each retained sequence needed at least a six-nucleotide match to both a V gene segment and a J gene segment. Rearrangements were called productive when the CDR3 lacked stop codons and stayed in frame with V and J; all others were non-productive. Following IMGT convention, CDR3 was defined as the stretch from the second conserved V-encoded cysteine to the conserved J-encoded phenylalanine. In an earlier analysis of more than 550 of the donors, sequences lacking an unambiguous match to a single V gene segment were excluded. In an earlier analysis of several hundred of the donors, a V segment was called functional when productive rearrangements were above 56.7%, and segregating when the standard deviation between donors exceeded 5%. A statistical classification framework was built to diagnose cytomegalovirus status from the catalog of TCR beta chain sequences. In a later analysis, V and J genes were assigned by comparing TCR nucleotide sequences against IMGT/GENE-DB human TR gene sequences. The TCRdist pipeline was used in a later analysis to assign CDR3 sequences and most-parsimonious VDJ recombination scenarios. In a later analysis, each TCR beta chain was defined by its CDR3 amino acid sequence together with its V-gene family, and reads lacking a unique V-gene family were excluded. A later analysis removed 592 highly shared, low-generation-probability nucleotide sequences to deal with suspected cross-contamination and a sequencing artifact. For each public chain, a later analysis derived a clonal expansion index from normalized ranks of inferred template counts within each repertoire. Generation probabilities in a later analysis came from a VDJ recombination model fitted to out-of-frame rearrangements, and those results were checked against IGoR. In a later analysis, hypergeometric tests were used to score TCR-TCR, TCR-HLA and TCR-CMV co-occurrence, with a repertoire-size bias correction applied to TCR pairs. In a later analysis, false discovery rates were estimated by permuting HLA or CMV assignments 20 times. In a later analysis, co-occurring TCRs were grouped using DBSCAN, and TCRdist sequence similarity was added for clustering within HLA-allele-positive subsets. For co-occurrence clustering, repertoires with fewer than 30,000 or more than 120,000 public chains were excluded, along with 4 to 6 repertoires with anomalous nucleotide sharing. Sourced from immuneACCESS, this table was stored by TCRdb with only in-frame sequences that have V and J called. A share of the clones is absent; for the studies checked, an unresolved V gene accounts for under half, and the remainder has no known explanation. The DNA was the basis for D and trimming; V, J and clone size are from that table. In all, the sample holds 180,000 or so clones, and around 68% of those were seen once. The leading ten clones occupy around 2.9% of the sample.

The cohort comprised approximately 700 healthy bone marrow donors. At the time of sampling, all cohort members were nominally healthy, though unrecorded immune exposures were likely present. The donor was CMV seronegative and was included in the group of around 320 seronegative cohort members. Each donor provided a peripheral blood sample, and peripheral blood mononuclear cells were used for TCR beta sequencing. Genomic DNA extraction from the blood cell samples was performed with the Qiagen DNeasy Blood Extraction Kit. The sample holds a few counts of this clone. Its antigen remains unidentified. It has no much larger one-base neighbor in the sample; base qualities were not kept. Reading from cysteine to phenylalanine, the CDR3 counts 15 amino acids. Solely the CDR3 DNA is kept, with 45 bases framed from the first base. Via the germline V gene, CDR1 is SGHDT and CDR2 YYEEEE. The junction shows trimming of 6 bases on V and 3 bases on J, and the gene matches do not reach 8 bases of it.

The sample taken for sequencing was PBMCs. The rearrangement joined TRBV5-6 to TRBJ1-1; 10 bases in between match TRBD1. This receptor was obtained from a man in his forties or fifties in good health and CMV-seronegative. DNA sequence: TGTGCCAGCACCACAGGGGGACAGGGGTACACTGAAGCTTTCTTT. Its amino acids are CASTTGGQGYTEAFF.